Below, 27 T cell receptor beta chains from the same sample are listed, as sequenced in a study of blood T cell repertoires in COVID-19. Libraries were prepared by immunoSEQ multiplex PCR; TCRdb keeps only in-frame clonotypes and omits some of them. The sample contains about 76,000 clones, roughly four fifths of which appear only once. The sample comprised peripheral blood. Source of these receptors: a human donor in a cohort sampled during active COVID-19.

The chain joins TRBV6-6 to TRBJ1-4, with 7 bases lining up with TRBD1. The V segment lost 0 bases and the J segment 4 bases; nucleotides outside the gene matches: 2. CDR1 and CDR2 from the germline V gene are MNHNY and SVGAGI (reference sequence). CDR3 size: 15 residues. The CDR3 region has the DNA TGTGCCAGCAGTTACTCCAGGGGGTTTAATGAAAAACTGTTTTTT. Translation: CASSYSRGFNEKLFF.

The genes are TRBV5-1 and TRBJ2-2; D may be TRBD1 (6 bases). The V and J ends lost 0 bases and 3 bases respectively, with 12 bases between them. Per germline, CDR1 SGHRS and CDR2 YFSETQ. The CDR3 covers 16 residues. The CDR3 nucleotides read TGCGCCAGCAGCTTGGCCGGGACACGAGACACCGGGGAGCTGTTTTTT. It yields the protein CASSLAGTRDTGELFF.

With respect to this clone: Other DNA variants within this sample encode the same CDR3. The gene calls are TRBV2 and TRBJ1-1; tentatively, D is TRBD1 (5 bases). Trimming removed 5 bases from V and 3 bases from J, with 13 bases in between. In germline, CDR1 is SNHLY, CDR2 FYNNEI. The CDR3 contains 14 residues. For the CDR3, the DNA is TGTGCCAGCAGTCCGACAGTACATGACACTGAAGCTTTCTTT. Translated, it gives CASSPTVHDTEAFF.

This clone was seen a few times. The genes are TRBV5-1 and TRBJ2-7; 10 nucleotides line up with TRBD1. This CDR3 is 14 amino acids long. CDR1 and CDR2 (germline): SGHRS, YFSETQ. The ends lost 4 bases at V and 3 bases at J; junction bases unmatched: 4. Here the CDR3 reads CASSLRDRGYEQYF. The DNA of the CDR3 is TGCGCCAGCAGCCTCCGGGACAGGGGCTACGAGCAGTACTTC.

This clone was seen once. V and J are TRBV6-5 and TRBJ2-3, with 7 bases lining up with TRBD1. Germline assignment: CDR1 MNHEY and CDR2 SVGAGI. The CDR3 has 15 residues. Trimming at V came to 6 bases and at J to 0 bases, leaving 6 bases not matched to a gene. The CDR3 nucleotides read TGTGCCAGCAGCTTCGACAGGGCGAGCACAGATACGCAGTATTTT. It is translated as CASSFDRASTDTQYF.

The chain couples TRBV5-1 to TRBJ2-2, with 7 bases that match TRBD1. V lost 2 bases to trimming and J lost 2 bases; unmatched junction nucleotides: 9. CDR1 SGHRS and CDR2 YFSETQ come from the germline V gene. The CDR3 extends over 17 amino acids. CDR3 sequence reads: CASSLNVDRINTGELFF. For the CDR3, the DNA is TGCGCCAGCAGCTTAAACGTGGACAGGATCAACACCGGGGAGCTGTTTTTT.

J is TRBJ2-3 and V is TRBV2; TRBD1 matches 8 bases. The CDR3 spans 14 residues. The V gene's germline CDR1 is SNHLY and CDR2 FYNNEI. Trimming removed 5 bases from V and 0 bases from J; junction bases left unmatched: 1. Written as DNA, the CDR3 is TGTGCCAGCAGTAGGGACAGGAGCACAGATACGCAGTATTTT. This encodes CASSRDRSTDTQYF. Full variable domain (remainder filled in from reference TRBV2 and TRBJ2-3): EPEVTQTPSHQVTQMGQEVILRCVPISNHLYFYWYRQILGQKVEFLVSFYNNEISEKSEIFDDQFSVERPDGSNFTLKIRSTKLEDSAMYFCASSRDRSTDTQYFGPGTRLTVL.

This clone is a singleton in its sample. This chain connects TRBV9 to TRBJ1-5; maybe TRBD1 (6 bases). Germline V gives CDR1 SGDLS, CDR2 YYNGEE. The CDR3 sequence is 13 residues long. The V and J ends lost 4 bases and 3 bases respectively, with 8 bases between them. As DNA, the CDR3 is TGTGCCAGCAGCCCAGGGGACAATCAGCCCCAGCATTTT. As protein: CASSPGDNQPQHF. The variable domain in full, with the rest retrieved from reference TRBV9 and TRBJ1-5, is DSGVTQTPKHLITATGQRVTLRCSPRSGDLSVYWYQQSLDQGLQFLIQYYNGEERAKGNILERFSAQQFPDLHSELNLSSLELGDSALYFCASSPGDNQPQHFGDGTRLSIL.

This clone was seen only once. The chain joins TRBV6-5 to TRBJ1-5; D unclear. The CDR3 is 14 residues long. CDR1 and CDR2 from the germline V gene are MNHEY and SVGAGI. V was cut by 7 bases and J by 0 bases, with 10 bases left in between. Written as DNA, the CDR3 is TGTGCCAGCAACTCGGGTGATAGCAATCAGCCCCAGCATTTT. Residues: CASNSGDSNQPQHF.

The rearrangement uses TRBV9 and TRBJ2-7, with 8 bases aligning to TRBD1. The J segment lost 1 base and the V segment lost 4 bases, leaving 10 bases of the junction unmatched. Per germline, CDR1 SGDLS and CDR2 YYNGEE. The CDR3 contains 16 residues. CDR3 DNA: TGTGCCAGCAGCCTCCAAGACAGGGGCCTATCCTACGAGCAGTACTTC. It is translated as CASSLQDRGLSYEQYF.

V usage is TRBV30 and J usage is TRBJ2-3; D is perhaps TRBD1 (6 bases). The CDR3 is made up of 14 amino acids. Trimming pared 6 bases from V and 0 bases from J, leaving 13 bases between. CDR1 and CDR2 (germline): GTSNPN, SVGIG (reference sequence). DNA of the CDR3: TGTGCCTGCAGAACAGGGCTTAGCACAGATACGCAGTATTTT. Translated: CACRTGLSTDTQYF.

This sequence joins TRBV5-4 and TRBJ2-7, with TRBD1 as a possible D gene (6 bases). This CDR3 is 17 amino acids long. CDR1 and CDR2 (germline): SGHNT, YYREEE (reference sequence). Trimming took off 2 bases at V and 2 bases at J, with 20 bases between the two ends. For the CDR3, the DNA is TGTGCCAGCAGCTTCCCCGGACAGCCGAGGGGTCCCTACGAGCAGTACTTC. Translation gives CASSFPGQPRGPYEQYF.

This clone occurred a few times. The chain has TRBV11-2 and TRBJ2-7; maybe TRBD2 (6 bases). Deletions cut 5 bases from V and 2 bases from J, with 13 bases between. Per the germline V gene, CDR1 is SGHAT and CDR2 is FQNNGV. The CDR3 has 14 residues. CDR3 bases: TGTGCCAGCAGCCTGAACTGGGGGGCCTACGAGCAGTACTTC. Protein sequence: CASSLNWGAYEQYF. Full variable domain (outside the CDR3, taken from reference TRBV11-2 and TRBJ2-7): EAGVAQSPRYKIIEKRQSVAFWCNPISGHATLYWYQQILGQGPKLLIQFQNNGVVDDSQLPKDRFSAERLKGVDSTLKIQPAKLEDSAVYLCASSLNWGAYEQYFGPGTRLTVT.

The rearrangement joins TRBV2 to TRBJ1-3, with D hard to call. The germline V and J ends were trimmed by 7 bases and 0 bases, with 7 bases remaining between them. The germline gives CDR1 SNHLY, CDR2 FYNNEI. The CDR3 runs to 13 residues. The CDR3 spells CASIPDSGNTIYF. CDR3 nucleotide sequence: TGTGCCAGCATCCCAGACTCTGGAAACACCATATATTTT.

As regards this clone: The same CDR3 is also encoded by other DNA sequences in this sample. J is TRBJ1-5 and V is TRBV2, with 8 bases fitting TRBD1. Germline CDR1 SNHLY, CDR2 FYNNEI. This CDR3 is built from 15 residues. Trimming at V came to 5 bases and at J to 4 bases, leaving 7 bases not matched to a gene. The CDR3 DNA sequence: TGTGCCAGCAGTAAAGACAGGGGCCTAAATCAGCCCCAGCATTTT. Translated: CASSKDRGLNQPQHF.

The chain uses TRBV6-6 and TRBJ2-5, with D possibly being TRBD1 (6 bases). The germline V gene has CDR1 MNHNY and CDR2 SVGAGI (reference sequence). Deletions cut 6 bases from V and 1 base from J, with 15 bases between. This CDR3 region has 15 residues. This CDR3 reads CASRPHGTLQETQYF. In DNA form, the CDR3 reads TGTGCCAGCAGGCCCCACGGGACACTCCAAGAGACCCAGTACTTC.

CDR3 in amino acids: CSVARDRSNTEAFF. The DNA of the CDR3 is TGCAGCGTTGCTCGTGACAGGTCGAACACTGAAGCTTTCTTT. The V gene is TRBV29-1, the J gene TRBJ1-1, with D possibly being TRBD1 (6 bases). V was clipped by 4 bases and J by 1 base, with 13 bases between them. Germline V gives CDR1 SQVTM, CDR2 ANQGSEA. This CDR3 has 14 amino acids.

The chain joins TRBV19 to TRBJ1-1; D gene ambiguous. The CDR3 covers 13 residues. Germline V gene lookup returns CDR1 LNHDA and CDR2 SQIVND (reference sequence). V shed 6 bases and J shed 4 bases, with 12 bases lying between them. CDR3 sequence reads: CASSRGSPTEAFF. The CDR3 DNA is TGTGCCAGTAGCCGTGGTAGTCCCACTGAAGCTTTCTTT.

This chain connects TRBV7-9 to TRBJ2-5; 7 bases agree with TRBD1. With 5 bases clipped from V and 1 base from J, the junction kept 1 base outside the gene matches. Looked up from germline, CDR1 is SEHNR and CDR2 is FQNEAQ (reference sequence). The CDR3 consists of 13 residues. CDR3 nucleotides: TGTGCCAGCAGCCGGGACAGCCAAGAGACCCAGTACTTC. This sequence encodes CASSRDSQETQYF. Based on the CDR3 plus reference TRBV7-9 and TRBJ2-5, the full variable domain is DTGVSQNPRHKITKRGQNVTFRCDPISEHNRLYWYRQTLGQGPEFLTYFQNEAQLEKSRLLSDRFSAERPKGSFSTLEIQRTEQGDSAMYLCASSRDSQETQYFGPGTRLLVL.

CDR3 in amino acids: CASSLGGGGLSYEQYF. DNA of the CDR3: TGTGCCAGCAGCTTGGGAGGGGGGGGACTATCCTACGAGCAGTACTTC. The chain uses TRBV5-4 and TRBJ2-7, with a weak D call TRBD2 (7 bases). The V gene's germline CDR1 is SGHNT and CDR2 YYREEE (reference sequence). The CDR3 length is 16 residues. Trimming left V 0 bases short and J 1 base short, with 14 bases between.

The genes are TRBV6-6 and TRBJ1-4, with 8 nucleotides matching TRBD1. Germline assignment: CDR1 MNHNY and CDR2 SVGAGI (reference sequence). This CDR3 spans 14 amino acids. The ends lost 7 bases at V and 8 bases at J; junction bases unmatched: 9. The CDR3 here is CASISRGREEKLFF. CDR3 sequence (DNA): TGTGCCAGCATATCCAGGGGGCGGGAAGAAAAACTGTTTTTT.

The chain links TRBV19 to TRBJ1-5, with 10 bases lining up with TRBD1. The CDR3 sequence is 14 residues long. The germline CDR1 and CDR2 sequences are LNHDA and SQIVND (reference sequence). The V segment lost 9 bases and the J segment 2 bases; nucleotides outside the gene matches: 4. The CDR3 DNA follows: TGTGCCAGGACCGGGACAGGGGGCAATCAGCCCCAGCATTTT. Its protein product is CARTGTGGNQPQHF.

The rearrangement joins TRBV7-9 to TRBJ1-2; TRBD1 aligns across 9 bases. The V gene's germline CDR1 is SEHNR and CDR2 FQNEAQ (reference sequence). This CDR3 spans 14 amino acids. J gave up 8 bases and V 5 bases, and 9 bases lay outside the gene matches. Here the CDR3 reads CASSPGTGIGGYTF. The CDR3 region has the DNA TGTGCCAGCAGCCCGGGGACAGGGATTGGCGGCTACACCTTC.

This clone is a singleton in its sample. The J gene is TRBJ2-7, the V gene TRBV5-4; 7 bases are shared with TRBD1. Germline V CDR1 and CDR2: SGHNT, YYREEE (reference sequence). This CDR3 is built from 16 residues. Losses at the gene ends were 3 bases for V and 2 bases for J; bases not matched to a gene: 11. CDR3 nucleotide sequence: TGTGCCAGCAGCTCGCGATTGACAGGGTCCCCCTACGAGCAGTACTTC. This encodes CASSSRLTGSPYEQYF.

This clone was seen a few times. V gene TRBV5-7 combines with J gene TRBJ2-1; 8 positions agree with TRBD2. TRBV5-7 is an ORF for which the function is uncertain. V shed 2 bases and J 8 bases; nucleotides not matched to a gene: 6. The CDR3 length is 14 residues. The CDR3 region is CASSLQRGTHEQFF. CDR3 DNA: TGTGCCAGCAGCTTACAGCGGGGGACCCATGAGCAGTTCTTC.

The chain recombines TRBV28 with TRBJ2-7; D is unresolved. This CDR3 is 12 amino acids long. The germline CDR1 and CDR2 sequences are MDHEN and SYDVKM. V dropped 6 bases and J dropped 3 bases, with 9 bases sitting between them. The CDR3 DNA is TGTGCCAGCAGCCCTGACTTCTACGAGCAGTACTTC. It is translated as CASSPDFYEQYF.

V and J are TRBV10-1 and TRBJ2-7; TRBD1 aligns across 7 bases. CDR1 and CDR2 from the germline V gene are WNHNN and SYGVQD (reference sequence). The CDR3 loop spans 13 amino acids. Trimming cost V 5 bases and J 10 bases; bases outside gene matches: 11. CDR3 residues: CASSPDRAGLQYF. The CDR3 DNA sequence: TGCGCCAGCAGTCCCGACAGGGCGGGTCTCCAGTACTTC.